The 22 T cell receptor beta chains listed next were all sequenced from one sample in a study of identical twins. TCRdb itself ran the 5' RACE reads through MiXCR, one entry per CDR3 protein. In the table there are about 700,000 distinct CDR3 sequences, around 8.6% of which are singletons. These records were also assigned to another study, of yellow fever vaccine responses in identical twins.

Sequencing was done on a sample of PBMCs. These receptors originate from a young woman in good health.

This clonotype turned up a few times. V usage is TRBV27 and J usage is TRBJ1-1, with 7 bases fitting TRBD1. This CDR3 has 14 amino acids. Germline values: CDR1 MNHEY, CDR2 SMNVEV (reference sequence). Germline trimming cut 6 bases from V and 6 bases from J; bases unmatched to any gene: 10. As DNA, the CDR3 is TGTGCCAGCAGGAATAGACAGGGAACCCCTGAAGCTTTCTTT. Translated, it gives CASRNRQGTPEAFF.

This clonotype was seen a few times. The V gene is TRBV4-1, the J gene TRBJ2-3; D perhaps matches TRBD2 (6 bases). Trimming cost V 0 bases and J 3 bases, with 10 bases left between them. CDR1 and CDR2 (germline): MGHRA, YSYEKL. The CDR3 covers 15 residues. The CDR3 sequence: CASSQDGGLTDTQYF. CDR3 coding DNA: TGCGCCAGCAGCCAAGATGGGGGGTTAACAGATACGCAGTATTTT.

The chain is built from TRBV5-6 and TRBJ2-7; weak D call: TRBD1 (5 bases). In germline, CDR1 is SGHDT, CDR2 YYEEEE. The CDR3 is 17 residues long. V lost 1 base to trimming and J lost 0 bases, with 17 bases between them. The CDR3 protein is CASSLRFWTTRSYEQYF. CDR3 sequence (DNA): TGTGCCAGCAGCTTGCGGTTCTGGACAACCCGCTCCTACGAGCAGTACTTC.

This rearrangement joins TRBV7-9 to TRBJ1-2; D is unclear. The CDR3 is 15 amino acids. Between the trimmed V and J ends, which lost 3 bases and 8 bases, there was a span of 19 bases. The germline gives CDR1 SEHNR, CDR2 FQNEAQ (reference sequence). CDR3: CASSFHEGNDEGYTF. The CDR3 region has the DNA TGTGCCAGCAGCTTCCACGAAGGGAATGATGAGGGCTACACCTTC.

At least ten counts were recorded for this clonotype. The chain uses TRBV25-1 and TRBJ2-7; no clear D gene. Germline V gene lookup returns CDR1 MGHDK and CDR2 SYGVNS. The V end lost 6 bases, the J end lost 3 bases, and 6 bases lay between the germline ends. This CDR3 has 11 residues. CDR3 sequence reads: CASSGYYEQYF. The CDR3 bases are TGTGCCAGCAGCGGCTACTACGAGCAGTACTTC.

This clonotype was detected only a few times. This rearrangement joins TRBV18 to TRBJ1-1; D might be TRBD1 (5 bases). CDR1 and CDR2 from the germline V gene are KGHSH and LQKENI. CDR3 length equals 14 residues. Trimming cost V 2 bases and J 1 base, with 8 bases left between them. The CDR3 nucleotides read TGTGCCAGCTCACCAGGCGGGGGGAACACTGAAGCTTTCTTT. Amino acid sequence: CASSPGGGNTEAFF.

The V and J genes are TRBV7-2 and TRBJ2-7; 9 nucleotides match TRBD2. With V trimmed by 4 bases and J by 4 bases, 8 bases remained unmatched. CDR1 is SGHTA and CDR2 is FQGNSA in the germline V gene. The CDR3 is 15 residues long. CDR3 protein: CASSYIAGERYEQYF. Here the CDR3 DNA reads TGTGCCAGCAGCTACATAGCGGGAGAGAGGTACGAGCAGTACTTC. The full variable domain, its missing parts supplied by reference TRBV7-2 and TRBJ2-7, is GAGVSQSPSNKVTEKGKDVELRCDPISGHTALYWYRQSLGQGLEFLIYFQGNSAPDKSGLPSDRFSAERTGGSVSTLTIQRTQQEDSAVYLCASSYIAGERYEQYFGPGTRLTVT.

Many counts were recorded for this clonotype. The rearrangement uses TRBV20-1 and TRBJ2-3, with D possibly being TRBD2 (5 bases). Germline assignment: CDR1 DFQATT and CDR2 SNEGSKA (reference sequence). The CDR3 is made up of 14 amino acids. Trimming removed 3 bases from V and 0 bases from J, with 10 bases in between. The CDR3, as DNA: TGCAGTGCTAGTGCGGGCGGGAGCACAGATACGCAGTATTTT. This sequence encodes CSASAGGSTDTQYF.

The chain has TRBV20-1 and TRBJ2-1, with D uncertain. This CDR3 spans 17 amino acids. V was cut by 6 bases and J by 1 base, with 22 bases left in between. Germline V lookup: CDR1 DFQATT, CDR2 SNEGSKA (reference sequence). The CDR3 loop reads CSATDPMERHSYNEQFF. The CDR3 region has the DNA TGCAGTGCAACAGACCCCATGGAGCGACATTCCTACAATGAGCAGTTCTTC.

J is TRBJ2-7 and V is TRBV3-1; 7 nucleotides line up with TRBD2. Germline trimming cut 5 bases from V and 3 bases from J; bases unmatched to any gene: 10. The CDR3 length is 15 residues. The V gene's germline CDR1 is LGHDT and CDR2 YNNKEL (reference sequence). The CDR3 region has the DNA TGTGCCAGCAGCTTGGGGGGGGGTGGTCACTACGAGCAGTACTTC. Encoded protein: CASSLGGGGHYEQYF.

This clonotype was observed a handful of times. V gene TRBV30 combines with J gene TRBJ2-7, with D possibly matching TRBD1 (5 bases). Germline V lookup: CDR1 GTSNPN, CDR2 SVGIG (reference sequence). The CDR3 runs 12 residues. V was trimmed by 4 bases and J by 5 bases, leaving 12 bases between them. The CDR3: CAWKGQDNEQYF. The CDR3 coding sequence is TGTGCCTGGAAAGGCCAGGACAACGAGCAGTACTTC.

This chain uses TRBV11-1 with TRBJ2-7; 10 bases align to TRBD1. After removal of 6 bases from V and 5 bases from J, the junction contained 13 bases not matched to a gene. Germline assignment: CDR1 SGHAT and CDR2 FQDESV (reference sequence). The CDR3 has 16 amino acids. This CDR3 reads CASRPPGTGARHEQYF. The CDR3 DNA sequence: TGTGCCAGCAGACCCCCCGGGACAGGGGCGCGCCACGAGCAGTACTTC.

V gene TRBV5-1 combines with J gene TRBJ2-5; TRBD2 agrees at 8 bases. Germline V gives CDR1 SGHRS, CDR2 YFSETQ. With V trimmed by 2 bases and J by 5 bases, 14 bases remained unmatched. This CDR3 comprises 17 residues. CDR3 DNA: TGCGCCAGCAGCTTCCGGGGACTAGGGGCTTCTCGGGAGACCCAGTACTTC. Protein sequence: CASSFRGLGASRETQYF.

The DNA for the CDR3 is TGTGCCACCAGTGACCCGGGGACTAGCGGGGGCAGGGCGAATGAGCAGTTCTTC. This sequence encodes CATSDPGTSGGRANEQFF. The J gene is TRBJ2-1, the V gene TRBV24-1; TRBD2 agrees at 14 bases. Germline V gene sequence: CDR1 KGHDR, CDR2 SFDVKD. The CDR3 extends over 18 amino acids. The V gene end was trimmed by 4 bases and the J gene end by 7 bases; junction bases not matched to a gene: 11.

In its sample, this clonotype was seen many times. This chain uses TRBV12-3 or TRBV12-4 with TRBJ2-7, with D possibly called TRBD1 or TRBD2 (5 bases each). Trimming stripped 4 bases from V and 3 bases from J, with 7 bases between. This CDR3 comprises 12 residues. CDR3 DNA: TGTGCCAGCAGTTGGGGGATCTACGAGCAGTACTTC. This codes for CASSWGIYEQYF.

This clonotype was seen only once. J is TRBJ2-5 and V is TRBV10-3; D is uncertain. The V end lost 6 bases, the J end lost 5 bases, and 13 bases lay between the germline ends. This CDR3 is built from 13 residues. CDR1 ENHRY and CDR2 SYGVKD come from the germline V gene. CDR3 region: CAIRPEVLETQYF. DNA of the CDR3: TGTGCCATCAGGCCTGAGGTCCTGGAGACCCAGTACTTC.

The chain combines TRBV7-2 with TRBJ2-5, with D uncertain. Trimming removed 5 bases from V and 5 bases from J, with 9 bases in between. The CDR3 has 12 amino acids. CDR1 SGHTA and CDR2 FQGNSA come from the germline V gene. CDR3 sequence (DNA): TGTGCCAGCAGCCGCCCGTCGGAGACCCAGTACTTC. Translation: CASSRPSETQYF.

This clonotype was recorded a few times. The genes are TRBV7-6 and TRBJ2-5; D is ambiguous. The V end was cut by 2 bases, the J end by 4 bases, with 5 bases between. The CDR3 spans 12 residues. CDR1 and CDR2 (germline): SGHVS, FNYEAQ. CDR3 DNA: TGTGCCAGCAGCTTACCCCTAGAGACCCAGTACTTC. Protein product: CASSLPLETQYF.

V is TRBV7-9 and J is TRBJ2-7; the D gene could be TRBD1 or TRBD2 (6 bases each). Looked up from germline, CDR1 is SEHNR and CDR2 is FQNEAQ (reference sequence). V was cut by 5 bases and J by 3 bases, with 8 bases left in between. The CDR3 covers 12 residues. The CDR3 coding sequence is TGTGCCAGCAGCGGGGGGCACTACGAGCAGTACTTC. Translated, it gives CASSGGHYEQYF.

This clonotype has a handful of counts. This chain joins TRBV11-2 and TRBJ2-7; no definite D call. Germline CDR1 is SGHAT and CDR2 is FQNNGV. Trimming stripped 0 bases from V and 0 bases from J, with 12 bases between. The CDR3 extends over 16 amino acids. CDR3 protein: CASSLDGGSFSYEQYF. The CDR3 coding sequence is TGTGCCAGCAGCTTAGACGGTGGCAGCTTCTCCTACGAGCAGTACTTC.

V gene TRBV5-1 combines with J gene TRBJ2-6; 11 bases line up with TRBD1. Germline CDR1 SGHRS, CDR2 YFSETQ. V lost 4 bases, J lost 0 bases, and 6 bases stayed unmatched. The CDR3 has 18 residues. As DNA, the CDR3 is TGCGCCAGCAGCCCGGGGACAGGGGGGCACTCTGGGGCCAACGTCCTGACTTTC. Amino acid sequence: CASSPGTGGHSGANVLTF.

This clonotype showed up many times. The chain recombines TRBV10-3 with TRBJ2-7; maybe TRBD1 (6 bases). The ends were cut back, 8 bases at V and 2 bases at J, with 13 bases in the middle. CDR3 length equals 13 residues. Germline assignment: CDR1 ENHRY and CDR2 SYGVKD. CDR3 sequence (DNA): TGTGCCATCGGGACAACGACCACCTACGAGCAGTACTTC. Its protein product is CAIGTTTTYEQYF.